The rows below give T cell receptor beta chains drawn from one sample of a study of T cells in Graves' hyperthyroidism and ophthalmopathy. TCRdb called the multiplex PCR reads again in MiXCR, with one record for every CDR3 protein. The repertoire holds approximately 300,000 distinct CDR3 sequences, with 15% to 20% as singletons. What was sequenced was blood. The receptor set was obtained from a woman aged 60-70 years with Graves' ophthalmopathy. CDR3s include the opening cysteine and the closing phenylalanine or tryptophan. The D gene is left open where the match is weak. Clone size is given for some rows only: seen once, a few or many times, or a class if the clone is expanded.

v_gene	j_gene	abundance	d_gene	CDR3nt	CDR3aa
TRBV27	TRBJ2-7	-	-	TGTGCCAGCAGTTTATCTTTCCCCTACGAGCAGTACTTC	CASSLSFPYEQYF
TRBV5-5	TRBJ1-5	many	-	TGTGCCAGCAGCACAGTTAGCAATCAGCCCCAGCATTTT	CASSTVSNQPQHF
TRBV11-2	TRBJ2-7	few	-	TGTGCCAGCAGCTTAGGCCAGGAGTCCTACGAGCAGTACTTC	CASSLGQESYEQYF
TRBV2	TRBJ1-4	many	-	TGTGCCAGCATCTCGAGGGAATGGTCTAATGAAAAACTGTTTTTT	CASISREWSNEKLFF
TRBV29-1	TRBJ2-3	-	-	TGCAGCGGGGATAGCACAGATACGCAGTATTTT	CSGDSTDTQYF
TRBV12-5	TRBJ2-7	many	-	TGTGCTAGTGGTTTCCCCCAGGGGAGGTCCTACGAGCAGTACTTC	CASGFPQGRSYEQYF
TRBV6-1	TRBJ1-3	few	TRBD1	TGTGCCAGCAGTACAGGGGATTATTACGGAAACACCATATATTTT	CASSTGDYYGNTIYF
TRBV3-2	TRBJ2-3	many	-	TGTGCCAGCAGCCAAGACCAAGCGGGAGGGCTCGGTACAGATACGCAGTATTTT	CASSQDQAGGLGTDTQYF
TRBV5-6	TRBJ1-5	-	-	TGTGCCAGCAGCTTGGGCGGGGGACGTGGCAATCAGCCCCAGCATTTT	CASSLGGGRGNQPQHF
TRBV20-1	TRBJ2-1	many	-	TGCAGTGCTAGGTTCGGCTGGAATGAGCAGTTCTTC	CSARFGWNEQFF
TRBV28	TRBJ1-5	-	-	TGTGCCAGCAGTTCTCGGACTGTTTATCAGCCCCAGCATTTT	CASSSRTVYQPQHF
TRBV6-9	TRBJ2-2	few	TRBD1	TGTGCCAGCAGTTACTACGGGACAGTTGGCGGGGAGCTGTTTTTT	CASSYYGTVGGELFF
TRBV10-3	TRBJ1-1	many	-	TGTGCCATCAGCCCACTTGTGCCCGTCAACACTGAAGCTTTCTTT	CAISPLVPVNTEAFF
TRBV14	TRBJ1-6	few	-	TGTGCCAGCAGCCAAAGGTGGAGCGGAAATTCACCCCTCCACTTT	CASSQRWSGNSPLHF
TRBV20-1	TRBJ2-4	many	-	TGCAGTGCTAGTCCCATTGTGGTTAACATTCAGTACTTC	CSASPIVVNIQYF
TRBV20-1	TRBJ1-5	many	-	TGCAGTGCCGCTGGGTCCGGTAATCAGCCCCAGCATTTT	CSAAGSGNQPQHF
TRBV5-6	TRBJ2-1	many	-	TGTGCCAGCAGCTTATGGACGGGGGAGCAGTTCTTC	CASSLWTGEQFF
TRBV7-2	TRBJ2-5	many	-	TGTGCCAGCAGCTCACAAAGGACAGTCCAAGAGACCCAGTACTTC	CASSSQRTVQETQYF
TRBV11-2	TRBJ2-1	-	TRBD2	TGTGCCAGCAGCCGAAAGCGGGGCTACAATGAGCAGTTCTTC	CASSRKRGYNEQFF
TRBV7-3	TRBJ2-2	many	-	TGTGCCAGCAGCTTAAGTAGGGATAACACCGGGGAGCTGTTTTTT	CASSLSRDNTGELFF
TRBV7-9	TRBJ1-2	many	-	TGTGCCAGCAGCGGTCAGGCGGGGGCAGTGCATGGCTACACCTTC	CASSGQAGAVHGYTF
TRBV4-3	TRBJ2-5	many	TRBD1	TGCGCCAGCAGCCAAATGGGACAGGGGGAAGAGACCCAGTACTTC	CASSQMGQGEETQYF
TRBV7-3	TRBJ2-1	many	TRBD2	TGTGCCAGCAGCCCCCGCCTAGCGGGATACAATGAGCAGTTCTTC	CASSPRLAGYNEQFF
TRBV6-1	TRBJ1-1	few	-	TGTGCCAGCAGTGAATTCACAGGAGGAAACACTGAAGCTTTCTTT	CASSEFTGGNTEAFF
TRBV24-1	TRBJ2-7	many	-	TGTGCCACCAGTGAATCCTCCCCCGTTTCTGGATACGAGCAGTACTTC	CATSESSPVSGYEQYF
TRBV5-6	TRBJ1-5	-	-	TGTGCCAGCAGCTCACTAGGACAGTCTTTTAGCAATCAGCCCCAGCATTTT	CASSSLGQSFSNQPQHF
TRBV4-1	TRBJ1-1	few	-	TGCGCCAGCAGCCTGCAGGAGGGGCTAGACACTGAAGCTTTCTTT	CASSLQEGLDTEAFF
TRBV5-1	TRBJ1-1	few	-	TGCGCCAGCAGCCCGAACTTCGCGAACACTGAAGCTTTCTTT	CASSPNFANTEAFF
TRBV20-1	TRBJ2-3	many	-	TGCAGTGCTCGGGTGGCGGGGCCAGATACGCAGTATTTT	CSARVAGPDTQYF
TRBV9	TRBJ1-4	few	TRBD1	TGTGCCAGCAGCGACGGACAGGGCGCGGCGGAAAAACTGTTTTTT	CASSDGQGAAEKLFF
TRBV19	TRBJ1-1	-	-	TGTGCCAGTAGTATCCTAACTGAAGCTTTCTTT	CASSILTEAFF
TRBV5-1	TRBJ2-7	few	-	TGCGCCAGCAGCCCGACACCTCCCTCCTACGAGCAGTACTTC	CASSPTPPSYEQYF
TRBV9	TRBJ1-2	few	-	TGTGCCAGCAGCGTATCTTCGGGGGGCATGGGCTATGGCTACACCTTC	CASSVSSGGMGYGYTF
TRBV3-1	TRBJ2-7	-	-	TGTGCCAGCAGCCAAGCCTTCCCCCGCAGGGACGAGCAGTACTTC	CASSQAFPRRDEQYF
TRBV2	TRBJ1-5	many	-	TGTGCCAGCACCTCATCAGTGGGTGGTCAGCCCCAGCATTTT	CASTSSVGGQPQHF
TRBV2	TRBJ1-1	many	-	TGTGCCAGCAGTCAGGGGCGGACCGCCACTGAAGCTTTCTTT	CASSQGRTATEAFF
TRBV20-1	TRBJ2-7	few	TRBD1	TGCAGTGCTACACAGGGGGCCGCCTCCTACGAGCAGTACTTC	CSATQGAASYEQYF
TRBV18	TRBJ2-2	few	-	TGTGCCAGCTCACCTGTCGGGCTGGGCACCGGGGAGCTGTTTTTT	CASSPVGLGTGELFF
TRBV13	TRBJ1-6	few	TRBD1	TGTGCCAGCAGCTTAGGTTCCGGGACAGGGAACTCACCCCTCCACTTT	CASSLGSGTGNSPLHF
TRBV20-1	TRBJ2-7	-	TRBD2	TGCAGTGCTAGAGATGAGACTAGCGGAGGCTACGAGCAGTACTTC	CSARDETSGGYEQYF
TRBV7-2	TRBJ2-7	few	TRBD1	TGTGCCAGCAGCAGACGGGGACAGGGCTCCTACGAGCAGTACTTC	CASSRRGQGSYEQYF
TRBV7-9	TRBJ1-1	many	-	TGTGCCAGCAGCTTAACAGAAACTGAAGCTTTCTTT	CASSLTETEAFF
TRBV11-2	TRBJ1-1	many	-	TGTGCCAGCAGCTTAGAGGGGACATCAGCTGAAGCTTTCTTT	CASSLEGTSAEAFF
TRBV11-2	TRBJ2-3	-	TRBD2	TGTGCCAGCAGCTTAAATTTTGAGCGGGAGTCCGATACGCAGTATTTT	CASSLNFERESDTQYF
TRBV2	TRBJ2-7	many	-	TGTGCCAGCAGTGAAAAAGGGGGGCCCTACGAGCAGTACTTC	CASSEKGGPYEQYF
TRBV7-2	TRBJ2-3	-	-	TGTGCCAGCAGGCAAGGAACAGAGGGTCCAGATACGCAGTATTTT	CASRQGTEGPDTQYF
TRBV12-3/TRBV12-4	TRBJ2-5	many	-	TGTGCCAGCAGTCCGAGTGGGACCCAGTACTTC	CASSPSGTQYF
TRBV6-2/TRBV6-3	TRBJ2-3	few	-	TGTGCCAGCAGAGAGATTGATACGCAGTATTTT	CASREIDTQYF
TRBV5-1	TRBJ2-1	-	-	TGCGCCAGCAGCTTGGCCGCCAGAACTGGCTCCTACAATGAGCAGTTCTTC	CASSLAARTGSYNEQFF
TRBV6-4	TRBJ2-1	-	-	TGTGCCAGCAGTGACCCCGGGGCAGAGAATGAGCAGTTCTTC	CASSDPGAENEQFF